The following is a TCR beta chain sequence with its context. CDR3 size: 12 residues. Germline CDR1 is LGHDT and CDR2 is YNNKEL (reference sequence). The ends lost 2 bases at V and 8 bases at J; junction bases unmatched: 2. The sample originates from a study of blood T cell repertoires in COVID-19. On the study more broadly: Both acute and convalescent COVID-19 samples were obtained from the United States, Italy and Spain.

Original analysis: Estimation of nucleated cell counts relied on the amplification of reference gene primers. The table came from immunoSEQ multiplex PCR; TCRdb's copy has only in-frame clones and leaves some out. The V and J calls and the clone size are those of that table, but D and trimming were determined from the DNA. Of approximately 250,000 clones in the sample, 90% were seen once. This study enrolled people aged about 18 to 100 from 24 US geographic areas. Cohort assignment relied on participant-reported clinical history. Material for sequencing was PBMCs or T cells enriched from blood (not recorded which). This sequence joins TRBV3-1 (or the pseudogene TRBV3-2) and TRBJ1-2; 7 bases are shared with TRBD1. The sequence came from a woman aged 25 to 39 with acute COVID-19. CDR3 sequence: CASSQTGEGYTF. The CDR3 DNA is TGTGCCAGCAGCCAAACAGGGGAAGGCTACACCTTC.